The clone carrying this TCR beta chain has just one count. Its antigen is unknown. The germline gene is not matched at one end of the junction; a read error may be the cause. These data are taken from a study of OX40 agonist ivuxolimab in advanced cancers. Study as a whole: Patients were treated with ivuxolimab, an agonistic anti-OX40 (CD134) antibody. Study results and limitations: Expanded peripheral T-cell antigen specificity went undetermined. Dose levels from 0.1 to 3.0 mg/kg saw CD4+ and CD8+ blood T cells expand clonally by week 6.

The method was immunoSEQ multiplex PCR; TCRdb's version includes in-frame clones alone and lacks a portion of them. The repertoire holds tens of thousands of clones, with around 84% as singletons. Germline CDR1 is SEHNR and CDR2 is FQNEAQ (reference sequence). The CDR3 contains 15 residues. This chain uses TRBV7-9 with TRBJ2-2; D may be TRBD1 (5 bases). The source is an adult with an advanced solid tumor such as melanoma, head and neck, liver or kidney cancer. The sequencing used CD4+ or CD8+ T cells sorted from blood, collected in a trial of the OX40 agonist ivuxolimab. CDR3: CASSPEAGNPGELFF. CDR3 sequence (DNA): TGTGCCAGCAGCCCCGAGGCAGGGAACCCCGGGGAGCTGTTTTTT.